What follows describes a single T cell receptor (beta chain). This entry belongs to a study of blood T cell repertoires in COVID-19. Overall study context: Sample material is recorded as cDNA or gDNA derived from T cells, B-cell-depleted T cells, or PBMCs.

Original handling: Estimated nucleated cell counts came from reference gene primer amplification. Profiling relied on immunoSEQ multiplex PCR, and the TCRdb table lists in-frame clones only, not all of them. V, J and clone size derive from that table, while D and trimming were established from the DNA sequence. The table records 250,000 to 350,000 clones, over 75% of them present only once. Trimming stripped 5 bases from V and 4 bases from J, with 7 bases between. The CDR3 spans 12 residues. Germline CDR1 SGHAT, CDR2 FQDESV (reference sequence). In Seattle, patients joined the study during active infection and were tracked longitudinally.

The sequence came from a human donor with COVID-19, enrolled during active disease. The donor label of this sample is uncertain. Specimen: peripheral blood. The chain has TRBV11-1 and TRBJ2-3; D possibly corresponds to TRBD2 (6 bases). The chain's CDR3 is CASSTSPDTQYF. The CDR3 nucleotides are TGTGCCAGCAGCACTAGCCCAGATACGCAGTATTTT.